The TCR beta chain under discussion was sequenced for a study of blood T cell repertoires in COVID-19 (dated by TCRdb to the early 2020s). In terms of the full investigation: Collaborator samples came from the United States, Italy and Spain and covered acute and convalescent phases of COVID-19. Samples were obtained from the ongoing ImmuneRACE study (first 160 participants) and from 1,200 or so subjects provided by 6 global collaborators. The repertoires were released in a freely available public database meant as a resource for research on the immune response to SARS-CoV-2. Deeply sampled blood TCRbeta repertoires from subjects exposed to, actively infected with, or recovered from COVID-19 were included in the dataset. The material from the prospective study consisted of cDNA or gDNA derived from T cells, B-cell-depleted T cells, or PBMCs. Where available, HLA class I and class II types were obtained from metadata supplied by the sample provider rather than from assay-based typing. The sample metadata nearly always contained a de-identified subject ID, COVID-19 status, age in years and sex. Study-level results and caveats: How much clinical and demographic metadata was included differed by source and by participant, and the metadata was provided uncurated.

CDR1 and CDR2, per the germline V gene, are WSHSY and SAAADI. CDR3 length: 11 amino acids, cysteine to phenylalanine. CDR3 DNA is the only sequence kept; it has 33 bases, read in frame from the first base. V and J lose 6 bases and 8 bases, and a span of 8 bases separates them. TCRbeta CDR3 regions were amplified from genomic DNA by means of the immunoSEQ Assay, a bias-controlled multiplex PCR. For the original study's pipeline: The number of nucleated cells in each sample was estimated from the amplification of reference gene primers within the assay. Sequence reads were collapsed and filtered to measure the absolute abundance of every unique TCRbeta CDR3 rearrangement. For each sample, productive Simpson clonality was calculated as the square root of Simpson's diversity index across productive rearrangements. TCRdb retrieved this table from immuneACCESS and kept in-frame rearrangements only. Not all clones are present; in checked studies, unresolved V genes account for under half, and no reason is known for the remainder. D and trimming come from the DNA, and the V and J calls and clone size come from that table. The sample records a few hundred thousand clones, more than 85% of which are singletons. The leading ten clones occupy approximately 17% of the sample.

Participants in the prospective study were enrolled through a virtual design, were aged 18 to 89 years, and lived in roughly 24 United States geographic areas. In the prospective study, participants were assigned to cohorts based on the clinical history participants reported in a screening survey and a study questionnaire. For ImmuneRACE Cohort 3, a participant was defined as recovered based on two consecutive negative NP/OP PCR tests, clearance by a healthcare professional, or resolution of symptoms. Each participant in the prospective study had whole blood, serum and a nasopharyngeal or oropharyngeal swab collected by mobile phlebotomists. Participants in the prospective study had the option to provide additional blood draws and questionnaires over an approximately 2-month period. Before DNA extraction, prospective study blood samples were shipped either frozen or at room temperature. A remark on this clone: Its antigen is currently not known. Base qualities were left out, and no much larger clone turns up one base away.

The V and J genes are TRBV10-2 and TRBJ2-4; too little of a D gene remains to name it. The clonotype originates from a woman in her twenties or thirties who had recovered from COVID-19. The sequenced sample was PBMCs or T cells enriched from blood (not recorded which). The CDR3 corresponds to CASSVQDIQYF. The nucleotide sequence reads as follows: TGCGCCAGCAGCGTCCAGGACATTCAGTACTTC.